This T cell receptor (beta chain) was retrieved from a study of cytomegalovirus exposure and HLA in healthy donors. Primers included in the PCR were 60 Vbeta and 13 Jbeta primers. Assay used: immunoSEQ multiplex PCR; TCRdb lists only in-frame clones, some missing. The sample holds 150,000 to 200,000 clones. The germline gives CDR1 MNHNS, CDR2 SASEGT. The CDR3 spans 14 residues. The V segment lost 2 bases and the J segment 1 base; nucleotides outside the gene matches: 1. J is TRBJ1-1 and V is TRBV6-1, with 7 bases fitting TRBD1. The origin of this receptor is a woman under 30 in good health and CMV-seropositive. Sequenced input: PBMCs. This chain's CDR3 is CASSENRGNTEAFF. CDR3 bases: TGTGCCAGCAGTGAAAACAGGGGGAACACTGAAGCTTTCTTT.